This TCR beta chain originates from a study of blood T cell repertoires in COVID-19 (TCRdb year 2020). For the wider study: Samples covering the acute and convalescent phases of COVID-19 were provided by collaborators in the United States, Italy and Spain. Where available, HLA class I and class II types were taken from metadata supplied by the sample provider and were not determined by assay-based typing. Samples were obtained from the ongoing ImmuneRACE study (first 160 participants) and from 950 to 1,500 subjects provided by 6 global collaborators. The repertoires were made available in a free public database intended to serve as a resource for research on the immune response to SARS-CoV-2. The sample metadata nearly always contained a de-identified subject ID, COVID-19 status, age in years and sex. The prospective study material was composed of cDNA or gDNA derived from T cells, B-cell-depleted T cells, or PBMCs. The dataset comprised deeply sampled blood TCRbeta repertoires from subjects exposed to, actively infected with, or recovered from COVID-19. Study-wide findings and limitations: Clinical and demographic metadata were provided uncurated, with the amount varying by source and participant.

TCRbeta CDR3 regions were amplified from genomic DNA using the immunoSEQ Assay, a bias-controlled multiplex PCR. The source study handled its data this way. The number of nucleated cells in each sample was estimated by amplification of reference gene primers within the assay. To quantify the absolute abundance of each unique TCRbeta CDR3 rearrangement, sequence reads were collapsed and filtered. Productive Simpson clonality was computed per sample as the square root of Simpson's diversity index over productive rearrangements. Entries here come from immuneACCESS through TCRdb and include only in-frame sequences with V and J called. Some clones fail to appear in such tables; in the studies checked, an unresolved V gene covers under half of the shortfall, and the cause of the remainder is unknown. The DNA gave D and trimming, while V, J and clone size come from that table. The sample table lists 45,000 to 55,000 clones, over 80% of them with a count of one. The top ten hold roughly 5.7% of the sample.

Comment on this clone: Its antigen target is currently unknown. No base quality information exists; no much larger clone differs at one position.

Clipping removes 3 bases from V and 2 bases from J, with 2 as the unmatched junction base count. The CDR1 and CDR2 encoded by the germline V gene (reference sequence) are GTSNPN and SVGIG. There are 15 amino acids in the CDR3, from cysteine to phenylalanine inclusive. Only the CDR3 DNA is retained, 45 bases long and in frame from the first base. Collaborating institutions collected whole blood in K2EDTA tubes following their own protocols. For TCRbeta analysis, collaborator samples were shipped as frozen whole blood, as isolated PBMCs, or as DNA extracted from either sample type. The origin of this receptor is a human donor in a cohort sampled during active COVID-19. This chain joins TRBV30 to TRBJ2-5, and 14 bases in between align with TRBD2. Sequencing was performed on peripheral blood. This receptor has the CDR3 CAWSRLAGGQETQYF. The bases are TGTGCCTGGAGCCGACTAGCGGGGGGGCAAGAGACCCAGTACTTC.